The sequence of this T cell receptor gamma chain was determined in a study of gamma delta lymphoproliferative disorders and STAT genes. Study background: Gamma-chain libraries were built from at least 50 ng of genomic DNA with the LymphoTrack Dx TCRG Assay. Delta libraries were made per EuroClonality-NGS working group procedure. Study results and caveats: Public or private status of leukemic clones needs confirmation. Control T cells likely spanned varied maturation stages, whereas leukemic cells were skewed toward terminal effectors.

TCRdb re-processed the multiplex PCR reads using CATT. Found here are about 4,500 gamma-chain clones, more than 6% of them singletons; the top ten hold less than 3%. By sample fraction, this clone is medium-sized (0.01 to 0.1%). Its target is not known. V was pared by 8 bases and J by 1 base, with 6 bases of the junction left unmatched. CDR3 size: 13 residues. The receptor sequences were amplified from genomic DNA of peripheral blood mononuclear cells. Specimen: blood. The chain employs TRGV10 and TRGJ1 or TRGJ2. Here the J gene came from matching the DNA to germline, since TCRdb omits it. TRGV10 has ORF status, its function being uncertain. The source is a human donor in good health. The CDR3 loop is CAAWGTNYYKKLF. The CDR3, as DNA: TGTGCTGCGTGGGGTACTAATTATTATAAGAAACTCTTT.